Listed here are 2 T cell receptor beta chains from one sample, sequenced in a study of shared clonotypes between healthy human individuals (dated by TCRdb to 2019 to 2021). The library was produced with the immunoSEQ multiplex PCR assay. Sourced from immuneACCESS, this table was stored by TCRdb with only in-frame sequences that have V and J called. A share of the clones is absent; for the studies checked, an unresolved V gene accounts for under half, and the remainder has no known explanation. Counted in this sample were about 960,000 clones; less than 85% of them appeared once. Roughly 1.5% of the sample belongs to the ten largest clones. Sample: memory CD4+ T cells sorted from blood. In light of the paper, this sample's cell subset or site label describes: CD45RA-negative fraction. These receptors all stem from a man between 18 and 35 years old in good health.

This chain uses TRBV28 with TRBJ2-3; 9 nucleotides match TRBD1. The CDR3 spans 15 residues. Germline V CDR1 and CDR2: MDHEN, SYDVKM. With 6 bases clipped from V and 5 bases from J, the junction kept 9 bases outside the gene matches. This CDR3 reads CASRTGGAGEDTQYF. The CDR3 bases are TGTGCCAGCAGGACAGGGGGGGCCGGAGAAGATACGCAGTATTTT.

The chain carries TRBV4-1 and TRBJ2-5; 7 bases match TRBD2. Trimming took 4 bases from V and 2 from J; bases not matched to a gene: 7. There are 15 residues in the CDR3. Looked up from germline, CDR1 is MGHRA and CDR2 is YSYEKL. The CDR3 reads CASSRAGQGQETQYF. CDR3 nucleotide sequence: TGCGCCAGCAGCCGAGCGGGGCAGGGACAAGAGACCCAGTACTTC.